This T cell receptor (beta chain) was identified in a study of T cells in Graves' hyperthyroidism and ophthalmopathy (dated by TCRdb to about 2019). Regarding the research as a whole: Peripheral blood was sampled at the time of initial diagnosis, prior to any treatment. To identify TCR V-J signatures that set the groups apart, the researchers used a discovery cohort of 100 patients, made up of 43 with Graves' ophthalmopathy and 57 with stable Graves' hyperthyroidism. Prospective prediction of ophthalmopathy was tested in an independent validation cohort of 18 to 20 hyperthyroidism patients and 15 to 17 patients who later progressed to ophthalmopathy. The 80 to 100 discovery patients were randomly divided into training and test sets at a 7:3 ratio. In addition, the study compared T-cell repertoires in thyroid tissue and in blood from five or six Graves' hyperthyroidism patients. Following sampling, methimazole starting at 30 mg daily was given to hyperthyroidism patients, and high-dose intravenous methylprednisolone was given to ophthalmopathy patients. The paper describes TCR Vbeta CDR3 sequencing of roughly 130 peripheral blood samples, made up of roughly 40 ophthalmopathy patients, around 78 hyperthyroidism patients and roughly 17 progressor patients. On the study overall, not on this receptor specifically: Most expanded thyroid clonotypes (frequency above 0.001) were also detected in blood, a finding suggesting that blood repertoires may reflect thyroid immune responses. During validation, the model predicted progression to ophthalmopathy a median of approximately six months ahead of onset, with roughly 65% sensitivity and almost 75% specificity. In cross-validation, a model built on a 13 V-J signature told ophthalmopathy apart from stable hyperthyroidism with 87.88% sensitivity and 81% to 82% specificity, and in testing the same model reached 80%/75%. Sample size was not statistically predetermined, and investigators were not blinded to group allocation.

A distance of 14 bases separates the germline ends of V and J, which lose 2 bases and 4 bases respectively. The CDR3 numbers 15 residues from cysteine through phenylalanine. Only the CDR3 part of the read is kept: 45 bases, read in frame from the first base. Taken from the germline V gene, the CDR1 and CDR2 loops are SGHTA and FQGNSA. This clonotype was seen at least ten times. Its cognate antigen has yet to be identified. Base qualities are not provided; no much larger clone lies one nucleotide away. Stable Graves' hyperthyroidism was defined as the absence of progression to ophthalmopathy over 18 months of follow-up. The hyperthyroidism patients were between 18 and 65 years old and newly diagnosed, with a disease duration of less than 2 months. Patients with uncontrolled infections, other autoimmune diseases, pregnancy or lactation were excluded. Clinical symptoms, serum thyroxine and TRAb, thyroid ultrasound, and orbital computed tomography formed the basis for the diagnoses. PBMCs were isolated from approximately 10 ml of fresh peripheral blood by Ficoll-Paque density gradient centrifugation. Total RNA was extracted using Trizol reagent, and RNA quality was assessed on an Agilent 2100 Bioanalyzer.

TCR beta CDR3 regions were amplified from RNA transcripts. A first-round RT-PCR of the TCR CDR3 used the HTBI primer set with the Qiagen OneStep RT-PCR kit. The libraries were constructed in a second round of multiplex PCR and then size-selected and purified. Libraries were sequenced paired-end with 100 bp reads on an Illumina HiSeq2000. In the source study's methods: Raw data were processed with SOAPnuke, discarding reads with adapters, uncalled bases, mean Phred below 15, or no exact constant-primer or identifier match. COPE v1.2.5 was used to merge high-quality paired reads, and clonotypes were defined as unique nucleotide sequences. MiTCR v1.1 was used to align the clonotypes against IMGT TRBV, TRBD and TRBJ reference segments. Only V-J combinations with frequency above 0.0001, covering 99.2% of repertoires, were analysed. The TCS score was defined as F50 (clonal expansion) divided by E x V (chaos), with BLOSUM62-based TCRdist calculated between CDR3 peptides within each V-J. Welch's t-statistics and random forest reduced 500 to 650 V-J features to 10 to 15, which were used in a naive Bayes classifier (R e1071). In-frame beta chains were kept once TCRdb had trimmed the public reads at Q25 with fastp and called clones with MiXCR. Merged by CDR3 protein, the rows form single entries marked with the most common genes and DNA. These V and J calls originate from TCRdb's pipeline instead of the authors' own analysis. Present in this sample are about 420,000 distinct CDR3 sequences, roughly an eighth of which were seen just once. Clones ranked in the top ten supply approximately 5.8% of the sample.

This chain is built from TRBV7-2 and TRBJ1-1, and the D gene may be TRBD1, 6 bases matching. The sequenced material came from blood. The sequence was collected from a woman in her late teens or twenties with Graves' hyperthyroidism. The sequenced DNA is TGTGCCAGCAGCTTAACAGGGTCAGGGCCCACTGAAGCTTTCTTT. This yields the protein CASSLTGSGPTEAFF.